These T cell receptor beta chains were read from a single sample in a study of cytotoxic CD8 clonotypes in ibrutinib-treated CLL. The method was immunoSEQ multiplex PCR; TCRdb's version includes in-frame clones alone and lacks a portion of them. In the table there are nearly 300,000 clones, 65% to 85% of which are singletons. Sequencing used PBMCs, obtained at disease progression, from a patient treated with ibrutinib. All receptors derive from a human donor with chronic lymphocytic leukemia. CDR3s include the opening cysteine and the closing phenylalanine or tryptophan. Each record gives: D gene, J gene, CDR3 length, V gene, clone size, CDR3 DNA, CDR3 protein. A D gene is named only where the DNA matches it firmly. Expanded clones get a size class; other rows say once, few or many, or leave the size out.

>TRBD1|TRBJ1-5|16|TRBV27|.
TGTGCCAGCAGTTTATACGGACAGGGGGCAGGACAGCCCCAGCATTTT
CASSLYGQGAGQPQHF
>.|TRBJ1-5|15|TRBV7-9|.
TGTGCTAGCAGCTTAGAGGCCGGTAGCAATCAGCCCCAGCATTTT
CASSLEAGSNQPQHF
>TRBD1|TRBJ2-2|15|TRBV19|.
TGTGCCAGTAGTGCCACAGGGGGAAGGACCGGGGAGCTGTTTTTT
CASSATGGRTGELFF
>.|TRBJ1-1|14|TRBV15|large
TGTGCCACCAGCAAAGACAGTTTAGACCCTGAAGCTTTCTTT
CATSKDSLDPEAFF
>.|TRBJ1-2|13|TRBV10-3|.
TGTGCCATCAGTGAGTCGAGGCAGGGTGGCCACACCTTC
CAISESRQGGHTF
>.|TRBJ2-7|14|TRBV7-2|.
TGTGCCAGCAGCTCCTCCCGACTAGTCTACGAGCAGTACTTC
CASSSSRLVYEQYF
>.|TRBJ2-7|14|TRBV10-3|few
TGTGCCATCAGTGCGGGGTTACTTTCCTACGAGCAGTACTTC
CAISAGLLSYEQYF
>TRBD1|TRBJ2-7|14|TRBV7-2|.
TGTGCCAGCAGCTTAGTTAGGGGGCCCTACGAGCAGTACTTC
CASSLVRGPYEQYF
>TRBD2|TRBJ2-1|16|TRBV7-2|.
TGTGCCAGCAGCTCACCGACTAGCGGAATCCTGGTAAGGCAGTTCTTC
CASSSPTSGILVRQFF
>.|TRBJ2-2|12|TRBV29-1|.
TGCAGCGTCCCGGCCTCCACCGGGGAGCTGTTTTTT
CSVPASTGELFF
>TRBD1|TRBJ1-1|13|TRBV6-1|.
TGTGCCAGCAGTGAACAGGGGGTCACTGAAGCTTTCTTT
CASSEQGVTEAFF
>.|TRBJ2-7|18|TRBV28|once
TGTGCCAGCAGTTTAGAGGGAAAGTACAGCGCCCTTTCCTACGAGCAGTACTTC
CASSLEGKYSALSYEQYF
>.|TRBJ1-2|13|TRBV5-1|.
TGCGCCAGCAGCGAGATGGGGGGCTATGGCTACACCTTC
CASSEMGGYGYTF
>TRBD2|TRBJ2-1|17|TRBV18|.
TGTGCCAGCTCACCACCCGACAAGCGGGAGGACTACAATGAGCAGTTCTTC
CASSPPDKREDYNEQFF
>.|TRBJ1-1|15|TRBV11-2|.
TGTGCCAGCAGCGCTTGGGGGGGCCCAGAACCTGAAGCTTTCTTT
CASSAWGGPEPEAFF
>TRBD1|TRBJ2-2|13|TRBV7-3|.
TGTGCCAGCAGCTTAGGGACAGCCGGGGAGCTGTTTTTT
CASSLGTAGELFF
>TRBD1|TRBJ1-5|13|TRBV6-6|.
TGTGCCAGCAATGACAGGGCGGGTCAGCCCCAGCATTTT
CASNDRAGQPQHF
>.|TRBJ1-3|13|TRBV15|.
TGTGCCACCAGCTCGGGGGGTGGAAACACCATATATTTT
CATSSGGGNTIYF
>TRBD1|TRBJ2-7|16|TRBV28|.
TGTGCCAGCAGTCTCGGGACAGGGGGCGCTCCCTACGAGCAGTACTTC
CASSLGTGGAPYEQYF
>.|TRBJ2-6|16|TRBV5-1|.
TGCGCCAGCAGCCCGGCAGGGAGCTCTGGGGCCAACGTCCTGACTTTC
CASSPAGSSGANVLTF
>TRBD1|TRBJ2-5|13|TRBV9|once
TGTGCCAGCAGCGCGACAGGGGGGGAGACCCAGTACTTC
CASSATGGETQYF
>.|TRBJ1-3|17|TRBV6-1|few
TGTGCCAGCCGTGGCCTGGCAGGGCAGAGCTCTGGAAACACCATATATTTT
CASRGLAGQSSGNTIYF
>.|TRBJ1-6|15|TRBV2|.
TGTGCCAGCAGTGATTCGGCAGTTAATAATTCACCCCTCCACTTT
CASSDSAVNNSPLHF
>TRBD1|TRBJ2-3|15|TRBV2|.
TGTGCCAGCAGCCTGGACAGGTCATACGGAGATACGCAGTATTTT
CASSLDRSYGDTQYF
>.|TRBJ1-5|15|TRBV28|.
TGTGCCAGCAGTTTACAGGGATTTAGCAATCAGCCCCAGCATTTT
CASSLQGFSNQPQHF
>.|TRBJ1-3|15|TRBV11-2|.
TGTGCCAGCAGCTTAGGCCTGCTTCGGGGAAACACCATATATTTT
CASSLGLLRGNTIYF
>TRBD1|TRBJ1-2|14|TRBV9|.
TGTGCCAGCAGCGTTGCGGGACAGATCTATGGCTACACCTTC
CASSVAGQIYGYTF
>.|TRBJ1-1|12|TRBV29-1|.
TGCAGCGTTGTACGGACGAACACTGAAGCTTTCTTT
CSVVRTNTEAFF